The clone carrying this T cell receptor (beta chain) was counted between two and nine times. The data originate from a study of T-cell reconstitution after alpha-beta-depleted transplantation in children. This sample's TCRbeta library carried unique molecular identifier barcodes. TCRdb itself ran the PCR reads through MiXCR, one entry per CDR3 protein. The sample lists fewer than 550,000 distinct CDR3 sequences; 9.5% to 13% were seen once. The junction had 7 bases not matched to a gene; V was cut back by 1 base and J by 5 bases. Per the germline V gene, CDR1 is LNHDA and CDR2 is SQIVND (reference sequence). This CDR3 spans 15 amino acids.

The starting material was PBMCs from the stem cell graft donor, obtained from the stem cell graft. The gene calls are TRBV19 and TRBJ2-5, with TRBD2 identical over 7 bases. This clonotype originated in a human donor who donated a stem cell graft to a child with acute myeloid leukemia. The CDR3 bases are TGTGCCAGTAGTATAGGCGGGAGTCGGTTGGAGACCCAGTACTTC. Translated: CASSIGGSRLETQYF.